Following are 18 T cell receptor beta chains from one sample sequenced in a study of shared clonotypes between healthy human individuals (dated by TCRdb to 2018 to 2020). The method behind the library was the immunoSEQ multiplex PCR assay. Here the immuneACCESS table is served through TCRdb, limited to in-frame sequences with V and J called. Missing clones are a known gap in these copies; in checked studies unresolved V genes cover under half, and the rest lacks a known reason. The table for this sample lists about 710,000 clones; over 60% of them were counted only once. Approximately 1.8% of the sample comes from the top ten. Sequenced: memory CD4+ T cells sorted from blood. What the cell subset or site label conveys for this sample: CD45RA-negative fraction. Receptor source: a woman aged 25 to 39 in good health.

The V call is TRBV7-7, the J call TRBJ2-7, with a tentative D call TRBD2 (6 bases). The CDR3 runs to 14 residues. Trimming left V 5 bases short and J 4 bases short, with 15 bases between. Per the germline V gene, CDR1 is SSHAT and CDR2 is FNYEAQ (reference sequence). CDR3 sequence: CASSPAPGVYEQYF. The DNA of the CDR3 is TGTGCCAGCAGCCCTGCCCCGGGAGTGTACGAGCAGTACTTC.

As for this clone: The sample holds other DNA sequences that translate to the same CDR3. The genes are TRBV5-1 and TRBJ1-1, with D possibly TRBD1 on 5 matching bases. CDR3 length: 14 amino acids. The germline CDR1 and CDR2 sequences are SGHRS and YFSETQ. The germline V and J ends were trimmed by 5 bases and 1 base, with 12 bases remaining between them. This CDR3 reads CASSSGTENTEAFF. The CDR3, as DNA: TGCGCCAGCAGTTCCGGGACCGAGAACACTGAAGCTTTCTTT.

On this clone itself: This CDR3 is also generated by other DNA sequences in the sample. The V call is TRBV19, the J call TRBJ1-1; no definite D call. The CDR3 is 13 residues long. Germline CDR1 is LNHDA and CDR2 is SQIVND (reference sequence). Trimming left V 3 bases short and J 3 bases short, with 8 bases between. CDR3 DNA: TGTGCCAGTAGTATGTGGGTATACACTGAAGCTTTCTTT. Its protein is CASSMWVYTEAFF.

CDR3 amino acids: CASIWDRVINIQYF. The DNA for the CDR3 is TGTGCCAGCATATGGGACAGGGTAATAAACATTCAGTACTTC. The J gene is TRBJ2-4, the V gene TRBV6-5; TRBD1 matches at 9 bases. The CDR3 runs to 14 residues. Germline V CDR1 and CDR2: MNHEY, SVGAGI. The trim removed 7 bases at V and 6 bases at J, leaving 7 bases unmatched.

V gene TRBV6-5 combines with J gene TRBJ2-7; 9 bases are a match to TRBD2. Unmatched junction bases numbered 1, after V lost 4 bases and J lost 0 bases. Germline CDR1 MNHEY, CDR2 SVGAGI. The CDR3 has 14 residues. DNA for the CDR3: TGTGCCAGCAGTTTGACTAGCGGCTCCTACGAGCAGTACTTC. Its protein product is CASSLTSGSYEQYF.

In this sample, this clone turned up once. The genes are TRBV5-1 and TRBJ2-2, with TRBD2 matching over 11 bases. The CDR3 totals 17 residues. Per germline, CDR1 SGHRS and CDR2 YFSETQ. J gave up 5 bases and V 4 bases, and 10 bases lay outside the gene matches. DNA of the CDR3: TGCGCCAGCAGCCCCCCTACTAGCGGGAGTGTGACCGGGGAGCTGTTTTTT. Translated: CASSPPTSGSVTGELFF.

There are a few counts of this clone. This sequence joins TRBV18 and TRBJ2-7; D tentatively reads TRBD1 or TRBD2 (6 bases each). The CDR3 runs 15 residues. CDR1 and CDR2 from the germline V gene are KGHSH and LQKENI. V lost 2 bases to trimming and J lost 5 bases, with 16 bases between them. The CDR3 nucleotides read TGTGCCAGCTCACCATTCGGAGGGACAACGGACGAGCAGTACTTC. Its protein is CASSPFGGTTDEQYF.

Concerning this clone: The same CDR3 arises from other DNA sequences in this sample as well. The chain carries TRBV2 and TRBJ2-1; TRBD1 matches at 7 bases. This CDR3 is built from 15 residues. Per germline, CDR1 SNHLY and CDR2 FYNNEI. J gave up 4 bases and V 2 bases, and 5 bases lay outside the gene matches. CDR3 DNA: TGTGCCAGCAGTGAACGACAGGGTAGATACAATGAGCAGTTCTTC. Protein sequence: CASSERQGRYNEQFF.

The chain couples TRBV5-1 to TRBJ1-4, with D maybe TRBD1 (6 bases). The germline V gene has CDR1 SGHRS and CDR2 YFSETQ. CDR3 size: 15 residues. Trimming took off 1 base at V and 4 bases at J, with 11 bases between the two ends. This chain's CDR3 is CASSLSGGGNEKLFF. The DNA for the CDR3 is TGCGCCAGCAGCTTGAGTGGAGGGGGTAATGAAAAACTGTTTTTT.

The CDR3 nucleotides read TGCGCCAGCAGCCAAGATCTTTCCCAGAAGGAGACCCAGTACTTC. Translated: CASSQDLSQKETQYF. This chain links TRBV4-1 with TRBJ2-5; D gene uncertain. CDR1 MGHRA and CDR2 YSYEKL come from the germline V gene. The V end lost 0 bases, the J end lost 5 bases, and 13 bases lay between the germline ends. This CDR3 spans 15 amino acids.

The CDR3 region is CASSYSRAGGADTQYF. Written as DNA, the CDR3 is TGTGCCAGCAGTTACTCCAGAGCGGGAGGCGCAGATACGCAGTATTTT. This chain uses TRBV6-5 with TRBJ2-3, with TRBD2 matching 9 bases. The CDR3 length is 16 residues. From germline, CDR1 is MNHEY and CDR2 SVGAGI. The junction had 5 bases not matched to a gene; V was cut back by 0 bases and J by 4 bases.

This clone was seen a single time. V and J are TRBV28 and TRBJ1-2, with a tentative D call TRBD1 (5 bases). The CDR3 extends over 13 amino acids. Germline V gene sequence: CDR1 MDHEN, CDR2 SYDVKM. V was pared by 11 bases and J by 5 bases, with 18 bases between. The CDR3 loop is CAPPGVRFYGYTF. The CDR3 DNA reads as TGTGCCCCCCCGGGGGTGCGCTTTTATGGCTACACCTTC.

This sequence joins TRBV6-1 and TRBJ1-5; D gene unclear. The germline V gene encodes CDR1 MNHNS and CDR2 SASEGT. V lost 7 bases and J lost 6, with 4 bases in between. The CDR3 extends over 10 amino acids. The CDR3 here is CASNFQPQHF. CDR3 nucleotides: TGTGCCAGCAACTTTCAGCCCCAGCATTTT.

The rearrangement uses TRBV5-6 and TRBJ2-5; weak D call: TRBD1 (6 bases). The CDR3 extends over 16 amino acids. Germline V lookup: CDR1 SGHDT, CDR2 YYEEEE. V was trimmed by 6 bases and J by 4 bases, leaving 22 bases between them. The CDR3 spells CASTYKPGQWLETQYF. CDR3 DNA sequence: TGTGCCAGCACCTACAAACCCGGACAGTGGCTAGAGACCCAGTACTTC.

In this sample, this clone turned up a few times. The rearrangement links TRBV2 to TRBJ2-1; D may be TRBD2 (7 bases). The germline CDR1 and CDR2 sequences are SNHLY and FYNNEI. V lost 9 bases, J lost 7 bases, and 19 bases lay in between. The CDR3 length is 14 residues. The CDR3 sequence: CASSPLRGQNEQFF. The CDR3 DNA is TGTGCCAGTTCCCCCCTGCGGGGGCAGAATGAGCAGTTCTTC.

The chain has TRBV29-1 and TRBJ2-5; maybe TRBD2 (7 bases). This CDR3 is built from 13 residues. CDR1 and CDR2 (germline): SQVTM, ANQGSEA. The ends were cut back, 3 bases at V and 5 bases at J, with 13 bases in the middle. In DNA, the CDR3 is TGCAGCGTTGAGGGGGGGCAGGCGGAGACCCAGTACTTC. Its translation is CSVEGGQAETQYF. The complete variable domain, with remaining parts taken from reference TRBV29-1 and TRBJ2-5, reads SAVISQKPSRDICQRGTSLTIQCQVDSQVTMMFWYRQQPGQSLTLIATANQGSEATYESGFVIDKFPISRPNLTFSTLTVSNMSPEDSSIYLCSVEGGQAETQYFGPGTRLLVL.

The chain employs TRBV6-1 and TRBJ1-1, with no clear D. Trimming removed 5 bases from V and 0 bases from J, with 13 bases in between. In germline, CDR1 is MNHNS, CDR2 SASEGT. The CDR3 runs 15 residues. CDR3 amino acids: CASSIERTVNTEAFF. In DNA form, the CDR3 reads TGTGCCAGCAGTATTGAACGGACGGTGAACACTGAAGCTTTCTTT.

J is TRBJ1-1 and V is TRBV27, with D unclear. Between the trimmed V and J ends, which lost 4 bases and 0 bases, there was a span of 9 bases. Germline loops: CDR1 MNHEY, CDR2 SMNVEV (reference sequence). The CDR3 runs 14 residues. The CDR3 is CASSSPGMNTEAFF. The DNA of the CDR3 is TGTGCCAGCAGTTCGCCAGGTATGAACACTGAAGCTTTCTTT.